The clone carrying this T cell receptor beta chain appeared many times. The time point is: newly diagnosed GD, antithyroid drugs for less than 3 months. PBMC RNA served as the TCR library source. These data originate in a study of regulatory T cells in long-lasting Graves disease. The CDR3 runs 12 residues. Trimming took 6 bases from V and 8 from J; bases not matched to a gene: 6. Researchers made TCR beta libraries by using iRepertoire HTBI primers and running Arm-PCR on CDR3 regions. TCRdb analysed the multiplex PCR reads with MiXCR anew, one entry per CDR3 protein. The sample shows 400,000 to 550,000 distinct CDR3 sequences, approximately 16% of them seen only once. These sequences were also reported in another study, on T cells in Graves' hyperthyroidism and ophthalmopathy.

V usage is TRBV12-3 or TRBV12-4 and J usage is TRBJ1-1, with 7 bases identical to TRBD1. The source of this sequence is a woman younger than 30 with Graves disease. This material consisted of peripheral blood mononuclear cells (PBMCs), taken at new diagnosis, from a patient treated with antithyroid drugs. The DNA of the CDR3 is TGTGCCAGCAGCGACAGGGTGCTAGAAGCTTTCTTT. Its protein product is CASSDRVLEAFF.